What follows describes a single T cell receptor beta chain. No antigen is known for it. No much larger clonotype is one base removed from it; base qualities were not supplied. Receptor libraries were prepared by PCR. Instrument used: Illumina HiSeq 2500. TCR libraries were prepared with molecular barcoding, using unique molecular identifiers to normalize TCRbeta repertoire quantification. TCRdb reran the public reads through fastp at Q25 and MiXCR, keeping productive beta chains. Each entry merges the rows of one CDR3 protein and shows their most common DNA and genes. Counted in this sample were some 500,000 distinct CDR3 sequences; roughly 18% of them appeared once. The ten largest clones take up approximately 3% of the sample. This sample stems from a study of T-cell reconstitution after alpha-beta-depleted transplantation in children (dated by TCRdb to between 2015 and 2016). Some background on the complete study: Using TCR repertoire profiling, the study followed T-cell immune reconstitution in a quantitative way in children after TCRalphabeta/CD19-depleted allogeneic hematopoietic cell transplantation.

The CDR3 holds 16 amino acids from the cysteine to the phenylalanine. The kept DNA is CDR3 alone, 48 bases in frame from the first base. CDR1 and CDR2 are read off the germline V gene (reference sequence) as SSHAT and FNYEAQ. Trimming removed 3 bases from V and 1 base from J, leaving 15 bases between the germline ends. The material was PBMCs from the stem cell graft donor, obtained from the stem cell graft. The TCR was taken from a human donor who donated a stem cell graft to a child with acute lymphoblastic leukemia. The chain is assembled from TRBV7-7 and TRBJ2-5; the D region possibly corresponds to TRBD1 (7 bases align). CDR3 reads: CASSLAPGGSQETQYF. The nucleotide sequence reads TGTGCCAGCAGCTTGGCCCCAGGGGGGAGCCAAGAGACCCAGTACTTC.